This record looks at one T cell receptor beta chain sequence and its context. Its target is not known. This entry belongs to a study of OX40 agonist ivuxolimab in advanced cancers. The assay was immunoSEQ multiplex PCR, and TCRdb's table has in-frame clones only and misses some. The table has 50,000 or so clones, approximately 86% seen once. The study, taken as a whole, reports: The study did not work out the antigen specificity of the expanded peripheral T cells. Expanded clones were, on average, more numerous among CD8+ T cells than CD4+.

The source was CD4+ or CD8+ T cells sorted from blood, collected in a trial of the OX40 agonist ivuxolimab. The clonotype was recovered from an adult with an advanced solid tumor such as melanoma, head and neck, liver or kidney cancer.

CDR3 sequence reads: CAISKDGNTEAFF. The CDR3, as DNA: TGTGCCATCAGCAAAGACGGGAACACTGAAGCTTTCTTT. The V and J genes are TRBV10-3 and TRBJ1-1; D is unresolved. From germline, CDR1 is ENHRY and CDR2 SYGVKD. V dropped 6 bases and J dropped 1 base, with 9 bases sitting between them. The CDR3 runs 13 residues.